These 28 T cell receptor beta chains share one sample of origin, sequenced in a study of identical twins. TCRdb used MiXCR to reprocess the 5' RACE reads, holding one entry per CDR3 protein. The sample comprises some 460,000 distinct CDR3 sequences, 14% of which are singletons, and roughly 0.56% rests with the top ten. These data were likewise used in another study, on yellow fever vaccine responses in identical twins.

The sequenced material came from CD4+ T cells sorted from blood. The receptors derive from a woman younger than 30 in good health.

This clonotype occurred a few times. V usage is TRBV5-1 and J usage is TRBJ2-7; 7 bases align to TRBD1. Germline assignment: CDR1 SGHRS and CDR2 YFSETQ. This CDR3 contains 13 residues. With 8 bases clipped from V and 2 bases from J, the junction kept 7 bases outside the gene matches. As DNA, the CDR3 is TGCGCCAGTAAATACAGGGGTGCCTACGAGCAGTACTTC. Protein: CASKYRGAYEQYF.

The CDR3 here is CSARDSGVDYGYTF. The CDR3 region has the DNA TGCAGTGCTAGAGATTCAGGGGTTGACTATGGCTACACCTTC. The rearrangement links TRBV20-1 to TRBJ1-2; a possible D gene is TRBD1 (6 bases). Trimming took 0 bases from V and 3 from J, leaving 11 bases between them. Germline V gives CDR1 DFQATT, CDR2 SNEGSKA (reference sequence). The CDR3 contains 14 residues.

This chain connects TRBV7-2 to TRBJ2-7; 7 bases fit TRBD1. Looked up from germline, CDR1 is SGHTA and CDR2 is FQGNSA. V shed 4 bases, J shed 0 bases, and the junction held 9 bases outside the gene matches. The CDR3 extends over 16 amino acids. This CDR3 reads CASSSQATGLSYEQYF. In DNA form, the CDR3 reads TGTGCCAGCAGCTCCCAAGCGACAGGGCTCTCCTACGAGCAGTACTTC.

This clonotype was recorded many times. The chain employs TRBV7-9 and TRBJ2-3, with D possibly being TRBD2 (7 bases). CDR3 length equals 13 residues. Germline V gene data show CDR1 as SEHNR and CDR2 as FQNEAQ (reference sequence). Trimming took off 6 bases at V and 5 bases at J, with 12 bases between the two ends. CDR3 coding DNA: TGTGCCAGCAGACGGGGGGCCGGAGATACGCAGTATTTT. Amino acid sequence: CASRRGAGDTQYF.

This clonotype was detected a few times. The rearrangement uses TRBV12-3 or TRBV12-4 and TRBJ2-7; possibly TRBD2 for D (7 bases). V lost 6 bases and J lost 3, with 27 bases in between. The CDR3 runs 18 residues. In DNA, the CDR3 is TGTGCCAGCAGACCCACAATCCCGGGGGGCGGGGGCCTCTACGAGCAGTACTTC. This sequence encodes CASRPTIPGGGGLYEQYF.

This clonotype was picked up a small number of times. This sequence joins TRBV6-1 and TRBJ2-1, with D perhaps matching TRBD2 (5 bases). The germline V gene encodes CDR1 MNHNS and CDR2 SASEGT. V was pared by 5 bases and J by 4 bases, with 15 bases between. The CDR3 consists of 15 residues. The DNA of the CDR3 is TGTGCCAGCAGTCCTTACTGGACTGGATACAATGAGCAGTTCTTC. Residues: CASSPYWTGYNEQFF.

V and J are TRBV5-4 and TRBJ2-7, with unresolved D. The CDR3 runs to 13 residues. In germline, CDR1 is SGHNT, CDR2 YYREEE (reference sequence). Trimming took 2 bases from V and 2 from J, leaving 8 bases between them. The CDR3 coding sequence is TGTGCCAGCAGCTTTGTTGGGACCTACGAGCAGTACTTC. It specifies CASSFVGTYEQYF.

In its sample, this clonotype was seen a few times. This rearrangement joins TRBV6-2 or TRBV6-3 to TRBJ1-6; D gene uncertain. V lost 7 bases and J 9 bases, leaving 19 bases between the germline ends. CDR1 and CDR2 from the germline V gene are MNHEY and SVGEGT. The CDR3 spans 15 residues. The CDR3 loop reads CASKDPRILSSPLHF. CDR3 DNA: TGTGCCAGCAAGGACCCCCGGATTTTAAGTTCACCCCTCCACTTT.

The gene calls are TRBV4-2 and TRBJ1-5; a possible D gene is TRBD1 (5 bases). V lost 2 bases to trimming and J lost 0 bases, with 11 bases between them. Germline V gives CDR1 LGHNA, CDR2 YNFKEQ. This CDR3 has 16 residues. The DNA of the CDR3 is TGTGCCAGCAGCCAATTGGCAGGGAATAGCAATCAGCCCCAGCATTTT. This gives the protein CASSQLAGNSNQPQHF.

This clonotype was seen ten or more times. The chain combines TRBV5-1 with TRBJ2-1; 10 bases agree with TRBD2. V lost 0 bases to trimming and J lost 7 bases; unmatched junction nucleotides: 7. The CDR3 consists of 16 residues. In germline, CDR1 is SGHRS, CDR2 YFSETQ. As DNA, the CDR3 is TGCGCCAGCAGCTTGGAATCACTAGCGGGACGGAATGAGCAGTTCTTC. Encoded protein: CASSLESLAGRNEQFF. The whole variable domain, filled in from reference TRBV5-1 and TRBJ2-1, reads KAGVTQTPRYLIKTRGQQVTLSCSPISGHRSVSWYQQTPGQGLQFLFEYFSETQRNKGNFPGRFSGRQFSNSRSEMNVSTLELGDSALYLCASSLESLAGRNEQFFGPGTRLTVL.

The chain links TRBV28 to TRBJ2-1; D unclear. The CDR3 is made up of 15 amino acids. CDR1 is MDHEN and CDR2 is SYDVKM in the germline V gene. The ends were cut back, 3 bases at V and 5 bases at J, with 14 bases in the middle. CDR3 bases: TGTGCCAGCAGTTTGGTTAGGCCAACCGACAATGAGCAGTTCTTC. Amino acid sequence: CASSLVRPTDNEQFF. The whole variable domain, remainder taken from reference TRBV28 and TRBJ2-1, is DVKVTQSSRYLVKRTGEKVFLECVQDMDHENMFWYRQDPGLGLRLIYFSYDVKMKEKGDIPEGYSVSREKKERFSLILESASTNQTSMYLCASSLVRPTDNEQFFGPGTRLTVL.

This clonotype has ten or more counts. This chain uses TRBV29-1 with TRBJ2-3; 8 nucleotides align to TRBD1. Looked up from germline, CDR1 is SQVTM and CDR2 is ANQGSEA. Germline trimming cut 7 bases from V and 2 bases from J; bases unmatched to any gene: 17. The CDR3 has 17 residues. CDR3: CSALPLARTGLTDTQYF. The CDR3 DNA reads as TGCAGCGCTCTACCCTTGGCTAGGACAGGGCTCACAGATACGCAGTATTTT.

The table lists this clonotype with many counts. CDR3 DNA: TGTGCCAGCAGTTTGGACTATCCTTCCGAGCAGTACTTC. This translates into CASSLDYPSEQYF. The rearrangement links TRBV12-3 or TRBV12-4 to TRBJ2-7; possibly TRBD2 for D (6 bases). V lost 3 bases and J 6 bases, leaving 12 bases between the germline ends. The CDR3 length is 13 residues.

This clonotype was observed a few times. The genes are TRBV11-2 and TRBJ2-2, with D maybe TRBD2 (5 bases). Germline assignment: CDR1 SGHAT and CDR2 FQNNGV. This CDR3 spans 18 amino acids. Trimming took off 5 bases at V and 2 bases at J, with 21 bases between the two ends. In DNA form, the CDR3 reads TGTGCCAGCAGCACAAGAGGGTGGGTGCCTCTCAACACCGGGGAGCTGTTTTTT. Translated: CASSTRGWVPLNTGELFF.

This clonotype has a count of ten or more. The genes are TRBV24-1 and TRBJ2-1, with TRBD2 matching over 7 bases. This CDR3 spans 14 amino acids. J was trimmed by 9 bases and V by 7 bases; bases with no gene match: 11. The germline CDR1 and CDR2 sequences are KGHDR and SFDVKD. CDR3 amino acids: CATSPSQSGIEQFF. The CDR3 DNA is TGTGCCACCAGCCCGTCCCAGAGCGGGATTGAGCAGTTCTTC.

The CDR3 protein is CASSEGRAGGTNEKLFF. DNA of the CDR3: TGTGCCAGCAGTGAGGGAAGGGCAGGGGGGACTAATGAAAAACTGTTTTTT. The genes are TRBV25-1 and TRBJ1-4; 7 nucleotides align to TRBD1. The CDR3 sequence is 17 residues long. Germline CDR1 MGHDK, CDR2 SYGVNS. V dropped 3 bases and J dropped 2; count of bases not matched to a gene: 9.

In this sample, this clonotype turned up a few times. An end of the junction differs from the germline gene, which may be a read error. The chain employs TRBV20-1 and TRBJ1-4; possible D gene TRBD1, 5 bases. The length of the CDR3 is 13 residues. Germline V lookup: CDR1 DFQATT, CDR2 SNEGSKA (reference sequence). In nucleotides, the CDR3 is TGCAGCGCTAGGTTGGGGGGTAGGGAAAAACTGTTTTTT. This encodes CSARLGGREKLFF.

This clonotype turned up a few times. This chain joins TRBV6-1 and TRBJ2-1, with TRBD2 identical over 7 bases. Germline V lookup: CDR1 MNHNS, CDR2 SASEGT. The CDR3 runs to 15 residues. V lost 6 bases, J lost 0 bases, and 5 bases stayed unmatched. The chain's CDR3 is CASSLSGLSYNEQFF. The CDR3 region has the DNA TGTGCCAGCAGCCTTAGCGGGCTCTCCTACAATGAGCAGTTCTTC.

This clonotype has more than one count but fewer than ten. The chain recombines TRBV6-2 or TRBV6-3 with TRBJ2-7; possible D gene TRBD2, 6 bases. V lost 2 bases and J 2 bases, leaving 13 bases between the germline ends. The CDR3 length is 15 residues. Germline CDR1 MNHEY, CDR2 SVGEGT. CDR3 in DNA: TGTGCCAGCAGTTACCGCTCCGGGAGACCCTACGAGCAGTACTTC. Translating gives CASSYRSGRPYEQYF.

The genes are TRBV6-8 and TRBJ1-5; the D is unclear. The germline gives CDR1 MNHGY, CDR2 SAAAGT. This CDR3 has 11 amino acids. Between the trimmed V and J ends, which lost 4 bases and 7 bases, there was a span of 5 bases. CDR3 loop: CASSLRQPQHF. CDR3 coding DNA: TGTGCCAGCAGTTTGAGACAGCCCCAGCATTTT.

This clonotype has at least ten counts. The V gene is TRBV7-2, the J gene TRBJ2-3, with 7 bases that match TRBD2. Germline V gene sequence: CDR1 SGHTA, CDR2 FQGNSA. The CDR3 runs to 15 residues. Trimming cost V 0 bases and J 5 bases; bases outside gene matches: 5. The CDR3 coding sequence is TGTGCCAGCAGCTTAGCAGTAGGGAGGGGAGATACGCAGTATTTT. Amino acid sequence: CASSLAVGRGDTQYF. The variable domain in full, completed from reference TRBV7-2 and TRBJ2-3, reads GAGVSQSPSNKVTEKGKDVELRCDPISGHTALYWYRQSLGQGLEFLIYFQGNSAPDKSGLPSDRFSAERTGGSVSTLTIQRTQQEDSAVYLCASSLAVGRGDTQYFGPGTRLTVL.

J is TRBJ2-2 and V is TRBV20-1, with 8 bases matching TRBD2. Germline assignment: CDR1 DFQATT and CDR2 SNEGSKA (reference sequence). This CDR3 spans 13 amino acids. J lost 7 bases, V lost 2 bases, and 3 bases had no gene match. CDR3 bases: TGCAGTGCTAGATCGGGGGGGAGCGGGGAGCTGTTTTTT. Translation: CSARSGGSGELFF.

The chain carries TRBV5-1 and TRBJ2-4; 8 nucleotides match TRBD1. Germline lookup yields CDR1 SGHRS and CDR2 YFSETQ. Losses at the gene ends were 4 bases for V and 0 bases for J; bases not matched to a gene: 9. The CDR3 extends over 17 amino acids. The CDR3 nucleotides read TGCGCCAGCAGCCCCTCAGGGGGCAGCGGAGCCAAAAACATTCAGTACTTC. Its translation: CASSPSGGSGAKNIQYF.

This sequence joins TRBV5-5 and TRBJ1-2; D might be TRBD1 (5 bases). CDR3 size: 12 residues. V dropped 4 bases and J dropped 8 bases, with 12 bases sitting between them. Germline V gives CDR1 SGHKS, CDR2 YYEKEE (reference sequence). In DNA form, the CDR3 reads TGTGCCAGCAGCCGCCTGACAGCCGGCTACACCTTC. Protein: CASSRLTAGYTF.

V gene TRBV12-3 or TRBV12-4 combines with J gene TRBJ2-1, with TRBD2 matching 9 bases. The CDR3 extends over 17 amino acids. J lost 5 bases, V lost 5 bases, and 13 bases had no gene match. The DNA for the CDR3 is TGTGCCAGCAGTCCTCTCCCGCGGGAGGGCCGGGACAATGAGCAGTTCTTC. Residues: CASSPLPREGRDNEQFF.

This clonotype was observed a few times. The chain recombines TRBV2 with TRBJ1-5; D is possibly TRBD1 (5 bases). Germline V lookup: CDR1 SNHLY, CDR2 FYNNEI. V dropped 1 base and J dropped 4 bases, with 8 bases sitting between them. The CDR3 contains 14 residues. CDR3 sequence reads: CASSEGGRNQPQHF. As DNA, the CDR3 is TGTGCCAGCAGTGAAGGGGGCCGAAATCAGCCCCAGCATTTT.

In its sample, this clonotype was seen a few times. J is TRBJ2-1 and V is TRBV20-1, with a weak D call TRBD2 (5 bases). This CDR3 has 15 amino acids. Trimming left V 6 bases short and J 7 bases short, with 22 bases between. Germline V CDR1 and CDR2: DFQATT, SNEGSKA (reference sequence). In DNA, the CDR3 is TGCAGTGCCCAGATCTCTAGCAACCGGATGAATGAGCAGTTCTTC. It encodes CSAQISSNRMNEQFF.

This clonotype turned up a few times. The V call is TRBV2, the J call TRBJ2-5; perhaps TRBD2 as D (6 bases). Germline V gene data show CDR1 as SNHLY and CDR2 as FYNNEI. V was pared by 1 base and J by 4 bases, with 16 bases between. CDR3 length: 16 residues. This CDR3 is CASSEVRGGSGETQYF. Written as DNA, the CDR3 is TGTGCCAGCAGTGAAGTGAGGGGAGGTAGCGGAGAGACCCAGTACTTC.